Sequencing of this TCR beta chain was carried out in a study of cytomegalovirus exposure and HLA in healthy donors. As for this clone: Its antigen is unidentified.

General observations from the study: In an earlier analysis, in approximately 630 donors, most V segments appeared productive either ~90% or ~30% of the time. The listing of 150 to 200 TCR beta chains classed them as cytomegalovirus-associated.

The PCR made use of 60 Vbeta and 13 Jbeta primers. Per the original data handling: There were about 80 million unique TCR beta chains by a later count, and about 12 million of them were shared. Clones were read by immunoSEQ multiplex PCR, and TCRdb kept only the in-frame ones, dropping some. D and trimming come from the DNA, and the V and J calls and clone size come from that table. Among roughly 110,000 clones listed, approximately 82% were seen once. J gave up 3 bases and V 6 bases, and 7 bases lay outside the gene matches. Germline V CDR1 and CDR2: SGHRS, YFSETQ. The CDR3 has 14 amino acids. The sample consisted of PBMCs. The genes are TRBV5-1 and TRBJ2-5; TRBD2 aligns across 8 bases. The receptor's source is a man aged 30 to 39 in good health and CMV-seropositive. CDR3 sequence reads: CASTVPGGEETQYF. CDR3 DNA sequence: TGCGCCAGCACCGTGCCCGGGGGGGAAGAGACCCAGTACTTC.